This record concerns one T cell receptor (beta chain) sequence. Its antigen remains unknown. The data were obtained in a study of cytomegalovirus exposure and HLA in healthy donors. Whole-study findings and limits: Sequencing had likely introduced a cluster of highly shared sequence variants as an artifact. Researchers reported in a later analysis that a missense DCLRE1C variant was tied to TCR beta V- and J-gene trimming.

Healthy individuals who donated bone marrow served as the donors. V lost 0 bases and J lost 11, with 13 bases in between. CDR1 MNHEY and CDR2 SVGAGI come from the germline V gene. The length of the CDR3 is 13 residues. 60 Vbeta and 13 Jbeta primers were used in PCR. Original processing notes: There were some 87 million unique TCR beta chains by a later count, and some 12 million of them were shared. TCRdb keeps only in-frame clones here, not all; method: immunoSEQ multiplex PCR. The V and J calls and clone size are taken from that table; D and trimming were inferred from the DNA. The sample has around 200,000 clones, roughly 70% seen once.

The chain uses TRBV6-5 and TRBJ1-1, with D possibly being TRBD1 (6 bases). This receptor was obtained from a man aged 35 to 55 in good health and CMV-seropositive. Specimen: PBMCs. Written as DNA, the CDR3 is TGTGCCAGCAGTTACTCGACGGGGGGCTTGGCTTTCTTT. Its translation: CASSYSTGGLAFF.